The 28 T cell receptor beta chains in this list originate from one sample, sequenced in a study of neurological immune-mediated disorders. TCRdb reprocessed the 5' RACE reads via MiXCR and lists one record per CDR3 protein. Among 20,000 to 25,000 distinct CDR3 sequences listed, 15% were seen once. Sequenced input: PBMCs. These receptors all come from a female donor with HTLV-1-associated myelopathy (HAM/TSP).

This clonotype was counted ten times or more. V gene TRBV20-1 combines with J gene TRBJ2-7; D may be TRBD2 (7 bases). The V end lost 4 bases, the J end lost 2 bases, and 12 bases lay between the germline ends. Germline assignment: CDR1 DFQATT and CDR2 SNEGSKA (reference sequence). The CDR3 consists of 13 residues. This CDR3 reads CSATEGGTYEQYF. The CDR3 region has the DNA TGCAGTGCTACCGAGGGGGGGACCTACGAGCAGTACTTC.

This clonotype was detected many times. The chain joins TRBV18 to TRBJ2-1; 9 nucleotides line up with TRBD1. With V trimmed by 2 bases and J by 4 bases, 3 bases remained unmatched. Germline V gene lookup returns CDR1 KGHSH and CDR2 LQKENI. The CDR3 runs 15 residues. CDR3 nucleotide sequence: TGTGCCAGCTCACCATGGGACAGGGAATACAATGAGCAGTTCTTC. Encoded protein: CASSPWDREYNEQFF.

This clonotype was seen more than once but under ten times. A much larger clone lies a single base off, so this may be a read error. The rearrangement links TRBV27 to TRBJ1-6; 9 positions agree with TRBD1. Germline V gene data show CDR1 as MNHEY and CDR2 as SMNVEV (reference sequence). The CDR3 contains 17 residues. CDR3 residues: CASSPKPPTGGNSPIHF. The CDR3 DNA reads as TGTGCCAGCAGTCCGAAACCCCCGACAGGGGGAAATTCACCCATCCACTTT.

J is TRBJ2-3 and V is TRBV3-1; 9 nucleotides align to TRBD2. V was clipped by 8 bases and J by 0 bases; unmatched bases: 6. This CDR3 contains 15 residues. Germline V lookup: CDR1 LGHDT, CDR2 YNNKEL (reference sequence). The chain's CDR3 is CASYPAGGSTDTQYF. The CDR3, as DNA: TGTGCCAGCTACCCAGCGGGGGGCAGCACAGATACGCAGTATTTT.

At least ten counts were recorded for this clonotype. The gene calls are TRBV7-6 and TRBJ1-1; the D gene is possibly TRBD1 (6 bases). There are 13 residues in the CDR3. The ends were cut back, 5 bases at V and 6 bases at J, with 13 bases in the middle. Germline V lookup: CDR1 SGHVS, CDR2 FNYEAQ. The CDR3 loop is CASSRFQGSEAFF. The CDR3 nucleotides are TGTGCCAGCAGCCGTTTCCAGGGGTCTGAAGCTTTCTTT.

This clonotype was counted at least ten times. This chain joins TRBV6-1 and TRBJ1-1; TRBD1 agrees at 10 bases. Germline V lookup: CDR1 MNHNS, CDR2 SASEGT. V lost 8 bases to trimming and J lost 1 base; unmatched junction nucleotides: 1. This CDR3 is 13 amino acids long. This CDR3 is CASDRGQNTEAFF. For the CDR3, the DNA is TGTGCCAGCGACAGGGGGCAGAACACTGAAGCTTTCTTT.

This clonotype was seen ten or more times. The chain recombines TRBV11-2 with TRBJ2-5; a weak D match, TRBD2 (6 bases). Deletions cut 3 bases from V and 4 bases from J, with 9 bases between. CDR3 length: 13 residues. The germline V gene encodes CDR1 SGHAT and CDR2 FQNNGV. In nucleotides, the CDR3 is TGTGCCAGCAGCTTTGTGGGGGGAGAGACCCAGTACTTC. It is translated as CASSFVGGETQYF.

The sample holds many counts of this clonotype. The chain employs TRBV20-1 and TRBJ2-1, with D possibly TRBD2 on 8 matching bases. Germline CDR1 reads DFQATT; CDR2 reads SNEGSKA (reference sequence). There are 17 residues in the CDR3. The CDR3 nucleotides are TGCAACCTCTCGCTAACAGGGGCGGGGGGATGTACTAATGAGCAGTTCTTC. This gives the protein CNLSLTGAGGCTNEQFF.

This chain uses TRBV4-3 with TRBJ2-3; no definite D call. The germline CDR1 and CDR2 sequences are LGHNA and YSLEER. V was pared by 4 bases and J by 5 bases, with 13 bases between. CDR3 length: 14 amino acids. CDR3 sequence (DNA): TGCGCCAGCAGCCCGCGACTGCAAAGAGATACGCAGTATTTT. It translates to CASSPRLQRDTQYF.

This clonotype was counted many times. This chain connects TRBV7-6 to TRBJ2-7; 7 bases fit TRBD2. The V segment lost 6 bases and the J segment 0 bases; nucleotides outside the gene matches: 11. CDR3 size: 16 residues. The V gene's germline CDR1 is SGHVS and CDR2 FNYEAQ. CDR3 sequence reads: CASSLSSGLSSYEQYF. The DNA of the CDR3 is TGTGCCAGCAGTTTGTCCTCGGGACTATCCTCCTACGAGCAGTACTTC.

This clonotype has a count of ten or more. The CDR3 is CASWAGRNNEKLFF. The CDR3 DNA is TGTGCCAGCTGGGCCGGACGAAATAATGAAAAACTGTTTTTT. This sequence joins TRBV18 and TRBJ1-4; D remains unclear. Germline values: CDR1 KGHSH, CDR2 LQKENI. The CDR3 sequence is 14 residues long. Trimming removed 7 bases from V and 4 bases from J, with 13 bases in between.

This clonotype was recorded at least ten times. The rearrangement links TRBV5-1 to TRBJ1-2; the D gene is possibly TRBD1 (5 bases). CDR3 length equals 16 residues. V lost 3 bases to trimming and J lost 5 bases, with 20 bases between them. The germline gives CDR1 SGHRS, CDR2 YFSETQ. The CDR3 region has the DNA TGCGCCAGCAGCTGGACCAACAGGTTGGGGGAGTATGGCTACACCTTC. Translated: CASSWTNRLGEYGYTF.

This clonotype has a count of ten or more. The chain combines TRBV7-9 with TRBJ1-6, with D maybe TRBD1 (5 bases). CDR3 length equals 15 residues. The V gene lost 5 bases and the J gene lost 8 bases, with 16 bases spanning the gap. Germline CDR1 and CDR2: SEHNR and FQNEAQ (reference sequence). In DNA, the CDR3 is TGTGCCAGCAGCGGGGACGGACCCGAGGATTCACCCCTCCACTTT. Its translation: CASSGDGPEDSPLHF.

A remark on this clonotype: The junction departs from germline at one end; a sequencing error may be responsible. This chain connects TRBV29-1 to TRBJ2-3, with TRBD1 matching over 7 bases. This CDR3 region has 15 residues. Looked up from germline, CDR1 is SQVTM and CDR2 is ANQGSEA. CDR3 nucleotides: TGTAGCGTTGGAGGAAGGCAGGGGGGCACAGATACGCAGTATTTT. Its translation: CSVGGRQGGTDTQYF.

Regarding this clonotype: An end of the junction differs from the germline gene, which may be a read error. The gene calls are TRBV24-1 and TRBJ2-1; a possible D gene is TRBD2 (7 bases). This CDR3 has 14 residues. Germline CDR1 reads KGHDR; CDR2 reads SFDVKD. As DNA, the CDR3 is TGTGCCACCAGTGACCTGGGGGGGGCGGGTGAGCAGTTCTTT. This encodes CATSDLGGAGEQFF.

J is TRBJ2-7 and V is TRBV4-2, with D perhaps TRBD2 (5 bases). Deletions cut 4 bases from V and 0 bases from J, with 10 bases between. The CDR3 covers 14 residues. The germline gives CDR1 LGHNA, CDR2 YNFKEQ. The CDR3 region is CASSPPSSSYEQYF. In DNA, the CDR3 is TGTGCCAGCAGCCCCCCTAGCAGCTCCTACGAGCAGTACTTC.

By share, this clonotype ranks as medium-sized (0.01 to 0.1%). V is TRBV20-1 and J is TRBJ2-7, with 8 positions matching TRBD2. V trimming: 3 bases; J trimming: 6 bases; junction bases outside the gene matches: 7. CDR3 length: 13 residues. Per the germline V gene, CDR1 is DFQATT and CDR2 is SNEGSKA (reference sequence). CDR3 sequence reads: CSASPGTSLEQYF. In nucleotides, the CDR3 is TGCAGTGCTAGCCCCGGGACTAGTCTCGAGCAGTACTTC.

The table lists this clonotype with many counts. This chain uses TRBV20-1 with TRBJ1-1; possible D gene TRBD1, 5 bases. With 3 bases removed from V and 4 bases from J, the gap between germline ends came to 15 bases. The CDR3 consists of 14 residues. Germline-derived CDR1 and CDR2 are DFQATT and SNEGSKA (reference sequence). CDR3 loop: CSASTPIGATEAFF. The CDR3 DNA is TGCAGTGCTAGCACCCCGATCGGGGCCACTGAAGCTTTCTTT.

This clonotype showed up many times. One end of the junction is discordant with germline, which a read error may explain. This chain uses TRBV6-6 with TRBJ2-6, with D possibly TRBD1 on 5 matching bases. The CDR3 is made up of 19 amino acids. Germline V lookup: CDR1 MNHNY, CDR2 SVGAGI (reference sequence). The CDR3 coding sequence is TGTGCCAGCATTTACTGGGGCGCAGGTGAAAACTCTGGGGCCAACGTCCTGACTTTC. Its protein product is CASIYWGAGENSGANVLTF.

This clonotype showed up many times. This sequence joins TRBV20-1 and TRBJ2-5, with TRBD2 identical over 9 bases. CDR3 length equals 12 residues. J gave up 5 bases and V 6 bases, and 4 bases lay outside the gene matches. Germline V gene lookup returns CDR1 DFQATT and CDR2 SNEGSKA (reference sequence). Here the CDR3 DNA reads TGCAGTGCCCTAGCGGGGAGGGAGACCCAGTACTTC. This gives the protein CSALAGRETQYF.

This clonotype was observed many times. The V call is TRBV20-1, the J call TRBJ2-2, with D tentatively TRBD2 (6 bases). The V gene lost 4 bases and the J gene lost 3 bases, with 9 bases spanning the gap. Germline V gene lookup returns CDR1 DFQATT and CDR2 SNEGSKA (reference sequence). CDR3 length equals 13 residues. Here the CDR3 DNA reads TGCAGTGCTACGGGACTTCACACCGGGGAGCTGTTTTTT. As protein: CSATGLHTGELFF.

This clonotype was recorded many times. The chain combines TRBV7-2 with TRBJ2-7; the D is unclear. V lost 3 bases, J lost 1 base, and 10 bases lay in between. The CDR3 is 14 residues long. In germline, CDR1 is SGHTA, CDR2 FQGNSA. The CDR3 region is CASSFISQSYEQYF. The CDR3 DNA follows: TGTGCCAGCAGCTTTATCTCGCAATCCTACGAGCAGTACTTC.

This clonotype has a count of ten or more. The chain joins TRBV7-8 to TRBJ2-1, with 12 bases fitting TRBD2. The junction had 8 bases not matched to a gene; V was cut back by 2 bases and J by 6 bases. The length of the CDR3 is 17 residues. CDR1 is SGHVS, CDR2 FQNEAQ, per germline. The chain's CDR3 is CASSLFSLAGGPNEQFF. The CDR3 DNA reads TGTGCCAGCAGCTTATTCTCCCTAGCGGGAGGGCCCAATGAGCAGTTCTTC.

Ten or more counts support this clonotype. The chain joins TRBV20-1 to TRBJ2-7; TRBD2 agrees at 9 bases. Germline CDR1 reads DFQATT; CDR2 reads SNEGSKA (reference sequence). The CDR3 consists of 15 residues. The junction had 10 bases not matched to a gene; V was cut back by 5 bases and J by 2 bases. In nucleotides, the CDR3 is TGCAGTGCTCACAGCGGGGGGACTTTGACCTACGAGCAGTACTTC. This gives the protein CSAHSGGTLTYEQYF.

This clonotype has at least ten counts. The rearrangement links TRBV6-6 to TRBJ2-3, with 8 bases lining up with TRBD2. The CDR3 length is 16 residues. Germline V gene lookup returns CDR1 MNHNY and CDR2 SVGAGI (reference sequence). After removal of 3 bases from V and 2 bases from J, the junction contained 7 bases not matched to a gene. The CDR3 spells CASSYRSGEPTDTQYF. The CDR3 nucleotides read TGTGCCAGCAGTTATCGTAGCGGGGAGCCCACAGATACGCAGTATTTT.

The table lists this clonotype with many counts. This chain joins TRBV29-1 and TRBJ2-2; 10 bases match TRBD2. Germline V gene data show CDR1 as SQVTM and CDR2 as ANQGSEA. Unmatched junction bases numbered 4, after V lost 6 bases and J lost 6 bases. The CDR3 covers 13 residues. In nucleotides, the CDR3 is TGCAGCGTCTCAGCGGGGGGGCCCGGGGAGCTGTTTTTT. It codes for CSVSAGGPGELFF.

The table lists this clonotype with many counts. The chain has TRBV30 and TRBJ1-2; a weak D match, TRBD1 (5 bases). The V end lost 1 base, the J end lost 5 bases, and 11 bases lay between the germline ends. The CDR3 totals 13 residues. Germline loops: CDR1 GTSNPN, CDR2 SVGIG (reference sequence). Written as DNA, the CDR3 is TGTGCCTGGAGTGATGGCAGGGCTTATGGCTACACCTTC. Its protein is CAWSDGRAYGYTF.

By its share, this clonotype is medium-sized. V usage is TRBV29-1 and J usage is TRBJ2-3; D is unresolved. V was shortened by 6 bases and J by 6 bases, with 10 bases between the two germline ends. Germline assignment: CDR1 SQVTM and CDR2 ANQGSEA. The CDR3 runs to 11 residues. The CDR3 loop reads CSVLGADTQYF. As DNA, the CDR3 is TGCAGCGTCCTCGGCGCGGATACGCAGTATTTT.